This entry describes one T cell receptor beta chain. TCRdb's table, derived via immunoSEQ multiplex PCR, lists solely in-frame clones and lacks some. The profile shows about 50,000 clones, approximately 85% of them singletons. The data are from a study of blood T cell repertoires in COVID-19. Study as a whole: Whether acute or convalescent, the COVID-19 samples came from the United States, Italy and Spain.

V was pared by 7 bases and J by 0 bases, with 17 bases of the junction left unmatched. Germline V gene lookup returns CDR1 MDHEN and CDR2 SYDVKM. This CDR3 has 20 residues. This rearrangement joins TRBV28 to TRBJ2-3; 12 bases fit TRBD2. Specimen: peripheral blood. The clonotype originates from a man aged 60 to 75 with acute or convalescent COVID-19. The CDR3 spells CASTPSGGTSGSLSTDTQYF. The CDR3 DNA sequence: TGTGCCAGCACCCCTTCCGGGGGGACTAGCGGGTCCCTTAGCACAGATACGCAGTATTTT.